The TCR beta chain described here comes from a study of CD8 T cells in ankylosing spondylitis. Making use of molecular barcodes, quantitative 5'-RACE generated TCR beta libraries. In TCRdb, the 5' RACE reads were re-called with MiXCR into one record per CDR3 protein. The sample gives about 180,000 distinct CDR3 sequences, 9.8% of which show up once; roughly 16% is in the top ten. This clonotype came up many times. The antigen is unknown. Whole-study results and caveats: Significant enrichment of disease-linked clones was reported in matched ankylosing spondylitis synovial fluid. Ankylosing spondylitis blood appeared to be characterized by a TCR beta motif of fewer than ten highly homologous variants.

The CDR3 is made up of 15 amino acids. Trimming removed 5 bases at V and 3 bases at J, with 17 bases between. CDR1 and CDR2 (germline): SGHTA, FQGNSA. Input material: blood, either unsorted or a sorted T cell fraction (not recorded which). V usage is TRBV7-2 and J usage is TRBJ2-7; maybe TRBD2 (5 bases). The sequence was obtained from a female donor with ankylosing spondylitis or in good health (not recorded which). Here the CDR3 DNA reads TGTGCCAGCAGCCCCCGGGAAGCGCTGAACTACGAGCAGTACTTC. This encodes CASSPREALNYEQYF.